The 8 T cell receptor beta chains reported below all come from one sample, sequenced in a study of CD4+ T cells in melanoma. Profiled with immunoSEQ multiplex PCR; TCRdb holds only in-frame clones, not every one. There are 11,000 to 15,000 clones in the sample; roughly three quarters occur only once, and roughly a tenth lies in the top ten. The sample consisted of cells from a culture (not recorded whether cultured in vitro). The receptor source for this set is a human donor with melanoma.

CDR3 region: CASSRGLAGGQSDEQFF. The CDR3 DNA sequence: TGTGCCAGCAGCAGAGGACTAGCGGGGGGGCAGTCGGATGAGCAGTTCTTC. V is TRBV7-9 and J is TRBJ2-1; TRBD2 matches at 15 bases. CDR3 length: 17 residues. Germline CDR1 and CDR2: SEHNR and FQNEAQ (reference sequence). Trimming cost V 5 bases and J 8 bases; bases outside gene matches: 10.

This clone came up a few times. The chain's CDR3 is CASSRRGYSSYEQYF. Here the CDR3 DNA reads TGTGCCAGCAGCCGCCGGGGATACAGCTCCTACGAGCAGTACTTC. The rearrangement links TRBV5-6 to TRBJ2-7, with D maybe TRBD2 (5 bases). V lost 4 bases and J lost 0, with 14 bases in between. In germline, CDR1 is SGHDT, CDR2 YYEEEE. This CDR3 contains 15 residues.

The J gene is TRBJ1-1, the V gene TRBV10-3; possibly TRBD1 for D (5 bases). Germline assignment: CDR1 ENHRY and CDR2 SYGVKD. V gave up 2 bases and J gave up 0 bases, with 10 bases separating them. This CDR3 is 15 amino acids long. CDR3: CAISETGILNTEAFF. CDR3 nucleotide sequence: TGTGCCATCAGTGAGACAGGAATATTGAACACTGAAGCTTTCTTT.

The chain employs TRBV5-6 and TRBJ1-1; TRBD1 matches at 7 bases. V lost 0 bases and J lost 11; bases outside the gene matches: 13. Germline V lookup: CDR1 SGHDT, CDR2 YYEEEE. The CDR3 extends over 15 amino acids. The CDR3 nucleotides are TGTGCCAGCAGCTTGGGGGGAGGGGGCTTGGGTTTGGCTTTCTTT. Its translation: CASSLGGGGLGLAFF.

The V call is TRBV7-9, the J call TRBJ1-1; D gene uncertain. Per the germline V gene, CDR1 is SEHNR and CDR2 is FQNEAQ (reference sequence). The CDR3 loop spans 14 amino acids. V was cut by 2 bases and J by 3 bases, with 10 bases left in between. CDR3 bases: TGTGCCAGCAGCTTATTTATGGCAGACACTGAAGCTTTCTTT. It codes for CASSLFMADTEAFF.

This clone was seen just once. This chain uses TRBV7-9 with TRBJ2-3, with TRBD1 matching over 8 bases. V trimming: 4 bases; J trimming: 6 bases; junction bases outside the gene matches: 15. The CDR3 length is 17 residues. Germline V gene data show CDR1 as SEHNR and CDR2 as FQNEAQ (reference sequence). The DNA for the CDR3 is TGTGCCAGCAGCTCATCCGGGACAGGAGCCTGGACGGATACGCAGTATTTT. It encodes CASSSSGTGAWTDTQYF.

CDR3 DNA sequence: TGTGCCAGCAGCTTAGGTCGGCGGACTACTGAAGCTTTCTTT. Protein product: CASSLGRRTTEAFF. The J gene is TRBJ1-1, the V gene TRBV7-9, with D uncertain. The V end lost 1 base, the J end lost 5 bases, and 11 bases lay between the germline ends. The CDR3 has 14 residues. Germline V gives CDR1 SEHNR, CDR2 FQNEAQ (reference sequence).

The table lists this clone with a count of one. The V and J genes are TRBV7-9 and TRBJ1-3; D uncertain. The V gene lost 5 bases and the J gene lost 9 bases, with 17 bases spanning the gap. The V gene's germline CDR1 is SEHNR and CDR2 FQNEAQ (reference sequence). CDR3 size: 14 residues. In DNA, the CDR3 is TGTGCCAGCAGCCGCGACCTTCGGATGATCACCATATATTTT. Translated, it gives CASSRDLRMITIYF. The full variable domain, with the rest looked up from reference TRBV7-9 and TRBJ1-3, is DTGVSQNPRHKITKRGQNVTFRCDPISEHNRLYWYRQTLGQGPEFLTYFQNEAQLEKSRLLSDRFSAERPKGSFSTLEIQRTEQGDSAMYLCASSRDLRMITIYFGEGSWLTVV.